This T cell receptor beta chain was sequenced for a study of blood T cell repertoires in COVID-19. For the study at large: Specimens from acute and convalescent COVID-19 originated in the United States, Italy and Spain.

The CDR3 totals 14 residues. Per germline, CDR1 MDHEN and CDR2 SYDVKM. V lost 6 bases, J lost 1 base, and 13 bases lay in between. Sequencing used immunoSEQ multiplex PCR; TCRdb keeps in-frame clones, though not all of them. The data contain approximately 270,000 clones, more than 65% of them singletons. This receptor was obtained from a person aged 70 to 85 with COVID-19, enrolled during active disease. Sequenced input: peripheral blood. This rearrangement joins TRBV28 to TRBJ2-7; D is perhaps TRBD1 (5 bases). The CDR3 protein is CASRTDSRSYEQYF. CDR3 coding DNA: TGTGCCAGCAGAACCGACAGCCGATCCTACGAGCAGTACTTC.